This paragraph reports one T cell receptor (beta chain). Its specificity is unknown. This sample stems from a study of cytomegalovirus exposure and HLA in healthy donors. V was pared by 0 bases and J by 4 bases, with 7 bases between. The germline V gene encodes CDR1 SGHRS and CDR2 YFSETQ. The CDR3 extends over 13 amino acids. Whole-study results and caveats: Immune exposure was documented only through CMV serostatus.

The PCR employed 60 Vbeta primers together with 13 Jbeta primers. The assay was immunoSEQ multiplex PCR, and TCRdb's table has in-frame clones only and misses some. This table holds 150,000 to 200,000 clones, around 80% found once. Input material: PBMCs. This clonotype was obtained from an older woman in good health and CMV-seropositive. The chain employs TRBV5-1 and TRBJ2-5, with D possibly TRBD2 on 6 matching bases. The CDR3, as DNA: TGCGCCAGCAGCTTGGTGGAGGGAGAGACCCAGTACTTC. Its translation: CASSLVEGETQYF.